Listed below are T cell receptor beta chains from one sample, sequenced in a study of identical twins. Each CDR3 protein gets one entry after TCRdb re-called the 5' RACE reads with MiXCR. The sample has around 570,000 distinct CDR3 sequences, approximately 9.6% seen once. These data were also filed under a second study, of yellow fever vaccine responses in identical twins.

Input material: PBMCs. The receptors stem from a woman aged 18-29 years in good health. Each CDR3 is given with its conserved first and last residue. D genes are given only for firm matches. Clone size is stated in some rows and not others, as once, few, many or a class when expanded.

J | V | D | size | CDR3 | DNA
TRBJ2-5 | TRBV5-1 | TRBD1 | few | CASSLAQGTETQYF | TGCGCCAGCAGCTTGGCACAGGGGACCGAGACCCAGTACTTC
TRBJ2-6 | TRBV12-3/TRBV12-4 | . | once | CASRLTGVGANVLTF | TGTGCCAGCAGGTTGACGGGAGTAGGGGCCAACGTCCTGACTTTC
TRBJ1-1 | TRBV10-3 | TRBD1 | few | CAISPSTGRGTEAFF | TGTGCCATCAGCCCCTCGACAGGGAGGGGTACTGAAGCTTTCTTT
TRBJ2-7 | TRBV7-9 | . | . | CASSSQGDGGEQYF | TGTGCCAGCAGCTCACAGGGGGACGGGGGGGAGCAGTACTTC
TRBJ1-2 | TRBV6-6 | . | many | CASSSDPLTGYTF | TGTGCCAGCAGTTCGGACCCGTTAACTGGCTACACCTTC
TRBJ2-1 | TRBV20-1 | . | few | CSASRGTIGRNEQFF | TGCAGTGCTAGTCGGGGGACAATAGGCCGCAATGAGCAGTTCTTC
TRBJ2-7 | TRBV6-1 | . | . | CASSPGGRTYEQYF | TGTGCCAGCAGTCCCGGGGGCAGAACCTACGAGCAGTACTTC
TRBJ1-1 | TRBV11-2 | TRBD1 | few | CASSLPETGDNTEAFF | TGTGCCAGCAGCTTACCAGAGACAGGGGATAACACTGAAGCTTTCTTT
TRBJ1-1 | TRBV3-1 | . | many | CASSQSPWVMVTEAFF | TGTGCCAGCAGCCAATCTCCTTGGGTGATGGTCACTGAAGCTTTCTTT
TRBJ2-5 | TRBV27 | . | many | CASSLVGTETQYF | TGTGCCAGCAGTTTAGTCGGGACAGAGACCCAGTACTTC
TRBJ2-2 | TRBV30 | . | . | CAWRDGRSDGELFF | TGTGCCTGGAGGGACGGAAGGAGTGACGGGGAGCTGTTTTTT
TRBJ2-3 | TRBV6-1 | . | few | CASSLLRAADTQYF | TGTGCCAGCAGCCTTCTCAGGGCGGCAGATACGCAGTATTTT
TRBJ2-7 | TRBV29-1 | . | . | CSVRDTAYEQYF | TGCAGCGTCCGGGACACCGCCTACGAGCAGTACTTC
TRBJ2-5 | TRBV10-3 | . | many | CASGRAQETQYF | TGTGCCTCGGGGCGAGCGCAAGAGACCCAGTACTTC
TRBJ1-1 | TRBV14 | . | . | CASSQDGREAFF | TGTGCCAGCAGCCAAGACGGGAGAGAAGCTTTCTTT
TRBJ2-1 | TRBV4-1 | . | . | CASSQLQDNEQFF | TGCGCCAGCAGCCAACTACAGGACAATGAGCAGTTCTTC
TRBJ2-6 | TRBV7-2 | . | few | CASSSGRVGANVLTF | TGTGCCAGCAGCTCAGGGCGAGTTGGGGCCAACGTCCTGACTTTC
TRBJ2-5 | TRBV27 | TRBD2 | . | CASRKPGLDETQYF | TGTGCCAGCAGAAAACCGGGACTAGATGAGACCCAGTACTTC
TRBJ2-2 | TRBV4-3 | . | . | CASSQDLFKSNTGELFF | TGCGCCAGCAGCCAAGATCTATTCAAAAGTAACACCGGGGAGCTGTTTTTT
TRBJ2-3 | TRBV24-1 | . | . | CATSDAPFQDTQYF | TGTGCCACCAGTGATGCACCTTTTCAGGATACGCAGTATTTT
TRBJ1-2 | TRBV5-6 | . | many | CASSLMGAVIYGYTF | TGTGCCAGCAGCTTGATGGGCGCGGTCATCTATGGCTACACCTTC
TRBJ1-1 | TRBV4-1 | TRBD1 | . | CASSLSPDRVNEAFF | TGCGCCAGCAGTCTATCCCCGGACAGGGTGAATGAAGCTTTCTTT
TRBJ2-5 | TRBV20-1 | . | many | CSARGVAEGYRAAQYF | TGCAGTGCTAGAGGGGTGGCGGAGGGCTACCGAGCCGCCCAGTACTTC
TRBJ2-5 | TRBV5-1 | . | many | CASMAGSGETQYF | TGCGCCAGCATGGCGGGTTCTGGAGAGACCCAGTACTTC
TRBJ2-1 | TRBV24-1 | TRBD2 | . | CATQGGLAGIYNEQFF | TGTGCCACCCAGGGAGGACTAGCGGGGATCTACAATGAGCAGTTCTTC
TRBJ2-3 | TRBV6-5 | . | . | CASSSSGRTSGTDTQYF | .
TRBJ2-1 | TRBV2 | . | few | CASSEVPAASSYNEQFF | TGTGCCAGCAGTGAGGTCCCAGCGGCAAGCTCCTACAATGAGCAGTTCTTC
TRBJ2-3 | TRBV7-8 | TRBD2 | few | CASSPQSGSWADTQYF | TGTGCCAGCAGCCCACAAAGCGGGAGTTGGGCAGATACGCAGTATTTT
TRBJ2-7 | TRBV12-3/TRBV12-4 | . | many | CASSLGGVGVEQYF | TGTGCCAGCAGTTTAGGTGGGGTAGGGGTCGAGCAGTACTTC
TRBJ2-7 | TRBV19 | TRBD2 | . | CASSDGTSGRIRSNEQYF | TGTGCCAGTAGCGATGGGACTAGCGGGAGGATCAGGAGTAACGAGCAGTACTTC
TRBJ2-7 | TRBV27 | . | . | CATAPPPGATYEQYF | TGTGCCACCGCACCACCGCCGGGAGCCACCTACGAGCAGTACTTC
TRBJ2-1 | TRBV6-5 | TRBD2 | many | CASSYGGGPSNEQFF | TGTGCCAGCAGTTACGGCGGGGGGCCGAGCAATGAGCAGTTCTTC
TRBJ1-1 | TRBV10-1 | TRBD1 | many | CASSESRQGRGVNTEAFF | TGCGCCAGCAGTGAGTCGAGACAGGGGAGAGGGGTGAACACTGAAGCTTTCTTT
TRBJ2-5 | TRBV6-1 | . | many | CASSPLGRQGETQYF | TGTGCCAGCAGTCCGTTGGGTAGGCAGGGAGAGACCCAGTACTTC
TRBJ2-7 | TRBV28 | . | few | CASSPFGDEQYF | TGTGCCAGCAGCCCATTTGGGGACGAGCAGTACTTC
TRBJ2-5 | TRBV10-3 | . | few | CAISVRELPETQYF | TGTGCCATCAGTGTAAGGGAGCTCCCAGAGACCCAGTACTTC
TRBJ2-7 | TRBV10-3 | . | . | CAISDEGRPLSYEQYF | TGTGCCATCAGTGATGAGGGCAGACCTCTTTCATACGAGCAGTACTTC
TRBJ2-3 | TRBV6-1 | . | few | CASRFRTGADTQYF | TGTGCCAGCAGATTCCGGACCGGAGCAGATACGCAGTATTTT
TRBJ2-3 | TRBV20-1 | TRBD1 | many | CSASPTDRGVPSSTDTQYF | TGCAGTGCTAGTCCTACAGACAGGGGGGTCCCCTCTAGCACAGATACGCAGTATTTT
TRBJ2-7 | TRBV20-1 | . | . | CSATAGTAYEQYF | TGCAGTGCTACTGCTGGGACGGCCTACGAGCAGTACTTC
TRBJ2-2 | TRBV5-1 | . | . | CASSLGQVGAGELFF | TGCGCCAGCAGCTTGGGACAGGTTGGCGCCGGGGAGCTGTTTTTT
TRBJ1-6 | TRBV11-2 | . | . | CASSSPGRPLHF | TGTGCCAGCAGCTCCCCCGGGCGACCCCTCCACTTT
TRBJ1-1 | TRBV11-2 | . | many | CASSLSTNTEAFF | TGTGCCAGCAGCCTCAGTACGAACACTGAAGCTTTCTTT
TRBJ2-7 | TRBV5-5 | . | many | CASSSTGNEQYF | TGTGCCAGCAGCTCCACAGGAAACGAGCAGTACTTC